This entry features one TCR beta chain sequence. Its antigen is not yet known. No base-level quality is on record; no much larger clone is a single base apart. The donors were 40 or so Caucasian individuals from Russia, aged about 6 to 95 years, who were systemically healthy. Approximately 9.3 milliliters of peripheral blood were collected from each donor into EDTA-treated Vacutainer tubes. Ficoll-Paque density-gradient centrifugation was used to isolate PBMCs, with at least 7 million per sample. Trizol reagent was used to extract total RNA from the PBMCs, yielding at least 5 micrograms per sample. Naive CD45RAhigh/CD27high T cell percentages were measured by flow cytometry on a PBMC aliquot from every donor. Receptors were amplified or captured by 5' RACE. Instrument used: Illumina HiSeq 2500. The second PCR ran for about 7 to 11 cycles and used a J-beta primer mix along with a sample-barcoded 5' primer. A unique molecular identifier was introduced onto each TCR beta cDNA molecule by a template-switch 5' adaptor carrying 12 random nucleotides. At least 2.5 million CDR3-containing paired-end reads were obtained from each sample. First-strand cDNA was synthesized from all RNA with the Mint cDNA synthesis kit, primed by a TRBC-specific oligonucleotide. Following uracil-DNA glycosylase treatment, all cDNA underwent a first 18-cycle PCR with the universal primers M1SS and BC2_uni_R. Turning to the authors' computational methods: Each sample was normalized by randomly selecting 1 million high-quality reads, each carrying a distinct molecular identifier. Instead of being binned into consensus sequences, reads with shared molecular identifiers were discarded. MiTCR, run with a Q25 quality threshold and the strictest error-elimination algorithm, handled CDR3 identification, clonotype clustering and error correction. A nonparametric unseen species model with Euler transformation was used to estimate lower-bound total TCR beta diversity. TCRdb redid the processing of the public reads, applying fastp at Q25 and MiXCR, and retained in-frame beta chains. Rows are unified per CDR3 protein, each entry keeping the most common DNA and genes. These V and J calls rely on TCRdb rather than the paper's analysis. The sample table lists hundreds of thousands of distinct CDR3 sequences, less than 35% of them with a count of one. Around a sixth of the sample comes from the top ten.

The data stem from a study of blood T cells in healthy people across ages (dated by TCRdb to between 2015 and 2017). A note on the overall study: In model experiments, roughly one uniquely barcoded TCR beta cDNA molecule per two T cells was captured by template switching. To track age-related changes in TCR beta repertoire diversity, the study relied on deep sequencing normalized with unique cDNA molecular identifiers. The donors were split into four age groups: young (average 16 years), middle-aged (39), aged (approximately 59) and long-lived (approximately 80). Donors of different ages were randomly distributed across sequencing lanes to avoid experimental bias. Two additional independent replicas of 1 million unique cDNA reads from the same blood draw were analyzed for two donors (one aged 18 to 30 and one aged 80 or older).

Trimmed from V: 2 bases; trimmed from J: 0 bases; junction bases lacking a gene match: 9. Taken from cysteine to phenylalanine, the CDR3 has 19 residues. The read is trimmed to its CDR3 DNA, 57 bases read in frame from base 1. What the authors observed across the whole study: Compared with the aged group, the long-lived group had more naive CD4+ T cells, fewer expanded clones and increased TCR diversity, suggesting age selection. Since profiling was done on bulk unsorted PBMCs, naive and antigen-experienced compartments could not be conclusively compared. There was a strong correlation between observed TCR beta diversity and the percentage of naive T cells measured by flow cytometry. Donor CMV infection status was unknown, potentially confounding age-related changes in expanded clonotypes. Observed TCR beta diversity per million T cells fell roughly linearly with age, and a significant reduction was already apparent by age around 40. Total diversity estimates from one million sequenced T cells were considered lower bounds and underestimates.

Sequenced material: blood. The rearranged chain carries TRBV12-3 or TRBV12-4 and TRBJ2-6, with 8 bases in between that match TRBD1. The TCR sequence derives from a woman older than 75 in good health. This receptor carries the CDR3 CASSLKSGQVLSGANVLTF. The nucleotides read TGTGCCAGCAGTTTAAAATCGGGACAGGTCCTCTCTGGGGCCAACGTCCTGACTTTC.